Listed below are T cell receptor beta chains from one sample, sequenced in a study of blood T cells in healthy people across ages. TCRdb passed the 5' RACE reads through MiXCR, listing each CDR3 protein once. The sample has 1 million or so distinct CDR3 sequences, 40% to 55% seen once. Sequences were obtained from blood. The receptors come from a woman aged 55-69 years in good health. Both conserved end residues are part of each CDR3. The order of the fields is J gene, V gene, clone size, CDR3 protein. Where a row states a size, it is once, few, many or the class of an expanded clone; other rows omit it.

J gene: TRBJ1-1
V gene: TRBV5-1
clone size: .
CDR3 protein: CASSLGDGTANTEAFF

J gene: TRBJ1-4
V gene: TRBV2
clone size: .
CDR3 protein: CASQTQGRNEKLFF

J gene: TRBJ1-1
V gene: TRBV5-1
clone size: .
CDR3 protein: CASKGDHTEAFF

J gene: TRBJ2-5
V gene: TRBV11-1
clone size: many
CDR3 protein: CASSFLGSNGETQYF

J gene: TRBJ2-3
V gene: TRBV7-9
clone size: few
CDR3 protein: CASSRLVDTDTQYF

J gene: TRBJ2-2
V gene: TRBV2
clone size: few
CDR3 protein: CASSEAGELFF

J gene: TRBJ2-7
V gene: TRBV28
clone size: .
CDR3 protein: CASSPPIGSSYEQYF

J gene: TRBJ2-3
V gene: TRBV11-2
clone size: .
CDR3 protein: CASSLAAAPSTDTQYF

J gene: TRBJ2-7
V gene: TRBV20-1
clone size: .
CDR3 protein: CSARVGGQGSGYEQYF

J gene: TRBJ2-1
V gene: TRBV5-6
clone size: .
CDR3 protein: CASSDRTGGSNEQFF

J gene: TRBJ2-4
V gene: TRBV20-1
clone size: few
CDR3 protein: CSARGQGNIQYF

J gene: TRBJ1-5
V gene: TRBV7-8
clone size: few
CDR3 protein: CASSPRDKSTRTSNQPQHF

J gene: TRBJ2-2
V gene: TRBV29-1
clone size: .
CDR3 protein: CSVSDTGELFF

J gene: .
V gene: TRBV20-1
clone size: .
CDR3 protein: CSAPRLTSGTYEQYF

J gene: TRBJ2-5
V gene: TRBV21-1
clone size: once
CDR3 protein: CASSMLGVRRVETQYF

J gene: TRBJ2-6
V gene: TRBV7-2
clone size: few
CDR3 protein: CASSPAGRSGANVLTF

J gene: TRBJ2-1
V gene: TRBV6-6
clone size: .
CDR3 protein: CASDGGNEQFF

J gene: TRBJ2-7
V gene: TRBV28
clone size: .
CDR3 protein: CASSYVRQGVNEQYF

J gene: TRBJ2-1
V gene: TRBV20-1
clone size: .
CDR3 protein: CSARARDRVISEQFF

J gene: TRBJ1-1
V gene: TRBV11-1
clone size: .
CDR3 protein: CASSLAPGLGTEAFF

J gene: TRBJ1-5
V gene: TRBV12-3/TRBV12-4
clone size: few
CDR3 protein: CASSPQGSGNQPQHF

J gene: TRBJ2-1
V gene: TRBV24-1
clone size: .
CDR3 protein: CATSDPTGGAYNEQFF

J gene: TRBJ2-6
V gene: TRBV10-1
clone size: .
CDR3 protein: CASRQDDIAGANVLTF

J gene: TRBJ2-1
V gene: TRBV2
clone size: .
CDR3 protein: CASSEDPGGGMNEQFF

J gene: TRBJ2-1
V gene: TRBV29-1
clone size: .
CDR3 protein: CSVSPLRAGAREQFF

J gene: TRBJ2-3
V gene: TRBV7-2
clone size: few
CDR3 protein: CASSRDLTTDTQYF

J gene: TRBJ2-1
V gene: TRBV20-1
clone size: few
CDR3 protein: CSARLFRASGRWEQFF

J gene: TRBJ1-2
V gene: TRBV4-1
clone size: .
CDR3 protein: CASSQGYRGRSNYGYTF

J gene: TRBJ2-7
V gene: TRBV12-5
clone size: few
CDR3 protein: CASGLVAVEQYF

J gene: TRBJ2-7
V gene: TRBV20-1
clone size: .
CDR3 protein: CSALDLREKVGNEQYF

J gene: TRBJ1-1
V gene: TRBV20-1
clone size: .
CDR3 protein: CSARDGIGVTEAFF